These T cell receptor beta chains were read from a single sample in a study of graft-versus-host responses after intestinal transplantation. TCRdb keeps only in-frame clones here, not all; method: immunoSEQ multiplex PCR. This sample has roughly 15,000 clones, with 79% found just once. The sample here was ileum tissue, taken around 69 weeks after intestinal transplant. These receptors were obtained from a human patient who received an intestinal transplant, so some T cells may come from the graft donor. The CDR3 runs from the conserved cysteine through the conserved F or W.

v_gene	j_gene	CDR3aa
TRBV27	TRBJ1-2	CASSPGNYGYTF
TRBV6-1	TRBJ2-1	CASSEVAGAYNEQFF
TRBV14	TRBJ1-4	CASSPNRVGEKLFF
TRBV4-1	TRBJ1-2	CASSQDPGAFGAYTF
TRBV29-1	TRBJ1-2	CSAQKDYGYTF
TRBV7-9	TRBJ1-6	CASRVRQSRRWRFF
TRBV2	TRBJ2-7	CASSEGSGQGNEQYF
TRBV9	TRBJ1-1	CASRPGSSNTEAFF
TRBV29-1	TRBJ1-2	CSVDWSVTGGYTF
TRBV7-2	TRBJ2-3	CASSGGDTDTQYF
TRBV18	TRBJ1-1	CASSPGALVEAFF
TRBV5-1	TRBJ2-7	CASSLGLAGMYEQYF
TRBV28	-	CASSPGTSPLDEQYF
TRBV14	TRBJ2-7	CASSQLSSYEQYF
TRBV5-5	TRBJ2-7	CASSRWWGEQYF
TRBV6-5	TRBJ1-5	CASSYYGTGNQPQHF
TRBV9	TRBJ1-2	CASSPGTGGDGYTF
TRBV10-3	TRBJ2-7	CASRTSYEQYF
TRBV2	TRBJ1-2	CASSDRGTYGYTF
TRBV7-9	TRBJ1-2	CASSPVGQGIGGYTF
TRBV6-5	TRBJ1-2	CASSYVGAQGVYGYTF
TRBV7-2	TRBJ1-5	CASSLEGQGRNQPQHF
TRBV10-2	TRBJ2-5	CASSESQGWETQYF
TRBV5-1	TRBJ1-1	CASSLLGPGVSTEAFF
TRBV20-1	TRBJ1-1	CSARTTEAFF
TRBV4-1	TRBJ2-2	CASSQGIDYNTGELFF
TRBV27	TRBJ1-2	CASSSQYSRLGGYTF
TRBV11-1	TRBJ2-3	CASSDSGGTDTQYF
TRBV4-2	TRBJ2-3	CASSQDWGGTDTQYF
TRBV9	TRBJ2-7	CASSVLAGATYEQYF
TRBV29-1	TRBJ2-3	CSVEEARVNTDTQYF
TRBV12-5	TRBJ1-5	CASGLRVAGELSNQPQHF
TRBV5-6	TRBJ2-7	CARSQLGGGSYEQYF
TRBV14	TRBJ2-3	CASSHTGFGTDTQYF
TRBV5-6	TRBJ2-7	CASSNHPRTGGYEQYF
TRBV6-1	TRBJ2-7	CASMDRGYEQYF
TRBV27	TRBJ2-5	CASTTLAGGRQETQYF
TRBV4-2	-	CASSQGTQSSYEQYF
TRBV19	TRBJ1-6	CASSIRDPPLHF
TRBV21-1	TRBJ2-7	CASSKARTRQGF
TRBV6-5	TRBJ2-7	CASSYTGTGYYEQYF
TRBV4-2	TRBJ1-2	CASSQPQGGNYGYTF
TRBV7-9	TRBJ2-1	CASSLEGSGPFF
TRBV2	TRBJ1-2	CASRIGRGPSYGYTF
TRBV18	TRBJ1-2	CASSPGQLLANYGYTF
TRBV27	TRBJ1-4	CASSFRRNEKLFF
TRBV2	TRBJ1-1	CASSGFRNTEAFF
TRBV5-5	TRBJ1-2	CASSPGTAYGYTF
TRBV5-6	TRBJ1-2	CASSPTGNYGYTF
TRBV14	TRBJ1-2	CASSQGTVYGYTF